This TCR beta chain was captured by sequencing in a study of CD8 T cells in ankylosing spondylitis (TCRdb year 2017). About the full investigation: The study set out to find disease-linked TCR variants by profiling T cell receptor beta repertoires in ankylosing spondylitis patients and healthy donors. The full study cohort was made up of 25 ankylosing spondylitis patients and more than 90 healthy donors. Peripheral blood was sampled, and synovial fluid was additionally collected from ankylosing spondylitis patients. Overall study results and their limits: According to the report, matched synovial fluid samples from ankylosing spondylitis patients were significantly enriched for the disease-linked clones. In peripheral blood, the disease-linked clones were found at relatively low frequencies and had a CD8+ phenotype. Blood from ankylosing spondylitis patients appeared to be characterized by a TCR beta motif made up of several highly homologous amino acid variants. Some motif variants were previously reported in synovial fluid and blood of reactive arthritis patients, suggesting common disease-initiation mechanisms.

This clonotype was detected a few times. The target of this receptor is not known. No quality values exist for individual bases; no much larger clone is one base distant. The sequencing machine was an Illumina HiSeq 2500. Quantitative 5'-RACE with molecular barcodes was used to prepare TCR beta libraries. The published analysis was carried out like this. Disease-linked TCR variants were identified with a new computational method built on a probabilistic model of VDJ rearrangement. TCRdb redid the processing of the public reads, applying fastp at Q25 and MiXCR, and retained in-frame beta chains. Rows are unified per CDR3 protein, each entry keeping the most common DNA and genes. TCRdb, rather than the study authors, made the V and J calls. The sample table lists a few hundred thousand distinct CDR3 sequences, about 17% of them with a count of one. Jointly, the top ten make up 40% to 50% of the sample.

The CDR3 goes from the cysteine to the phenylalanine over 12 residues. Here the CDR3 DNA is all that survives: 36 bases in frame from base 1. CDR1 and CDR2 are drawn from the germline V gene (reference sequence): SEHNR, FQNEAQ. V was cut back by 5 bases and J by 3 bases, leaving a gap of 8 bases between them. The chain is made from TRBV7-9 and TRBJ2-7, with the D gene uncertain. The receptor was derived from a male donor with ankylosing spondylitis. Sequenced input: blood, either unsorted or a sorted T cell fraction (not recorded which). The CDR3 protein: CASSLSIYEQYF. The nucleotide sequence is TGTGCCAGCAGCCTCAGCATCTACGAGCAGTACTTC.